This passage covers 26 T cell receptor beta chains from one sample sequenced in a study of blood T cells in healthy people across ages. A second PCR of 7 to 11 cycles used a sample-barcoded 5' primer and a J-beta primer mix. From the 5' RACE reads, TCRdb called clonotypes with MiXCR, one entry per CDR3 protein. Here the sample spans about 1,500,000 distinct CDR3 sequences, 28% being singletons. Sequencing input: blood. Source of these receptors: a woman aged 25 to 39 in good health.

This clonotype was detected a few times. The chain employs TRBV20-1 and TRBJ1-6, with TRBD1 matching 7 bases. The V gene's germline CDR1 is DFQATT and CDR2 SNEGSKA (reference sequence). This CDR3 has 13 residues. Trimming at V came to 6 bases and at J to 9 bases, leaving 8 bases not matched to a gene. The CDR3 loop is CSASTTGASPLHF. The CDR3 coding sequence is TGCAGTGCCTCCACCACAGGGGCTTCACCCCTCCACTTT.

The sample holds a few counts of this clonotype. The rearrangement uses TRBV15 and TRBJ2-1, with 10 bases lining up with TRBD2. This CDR3 has 14 residues. Trimming at V came to 3 bases and at J to 9 bases, leaving 5 bases not matched to a gene. CDR1 and CDR2 from the germline V gene are LNHNV and YYDKDF (reference sequence). This CDR3 is CATSSLAGVSEQFF. In DNA, the CDR3 is TGTGCCACCAGCAGTCTAGCGGGAGTCAGTGAGCAGTTCTTC.

V and J are TRBV6-2 or TRBV6-3 and TRBJ2-1; the match to TRBD2 covers 11 bases. Germline V gene lookup returns CDR1 MNHEY and CDR2 SVGEGT. Trimming cost V 5 bases and J 10 bases; bases outside gene matches: 7. There are 14 residues in the CDR3. CDR3 amino acids: CASSKLAGEDEQFF. CDR3 DNA sequence: TGTGCCAGCAGTAAACTAGCGGGAGAAGACGAGCAGTTCTTC.

The count of this clonotype is one. At one boundary the junction diverges from the germline segment, which might be a read error. The V gene is TRBV5-1, the J gene TRBJ2-3; a weak D match, TRBD1 (5 bases). The CDR3 spans 15 residues. The germline V gene encodes CDR1 SGHRS and CDR2 YFSETQ. The CDR3 region is CASSLEAQGLNTRYF. CDR3 DNA sequence: TGCGCCAGCAGCTTGGAGGCGCAGGGTCTAAATACGCGGTATTTT.

In its sample, this clonotype was seen many times. The chain couples TRBV15 to TRBJ2-4; the match to TRBD2 covers 11 bases. The CDR3 consists of 18 residues. The germline V gene encodes CDR1 LNHNV and CDR2 YYDKDF (reference sequence). J gave up 2 bases and V 0 bases, and 6 bases lay outside the gene matches. The CDR3 sequence: CATSRELAGVGPKNIQYF. CDR3 bases: TGTGCCACCAGCAGAGAACTAGCGGGAGTTGGTCCCAAAAACATTCAGTACTTC. Complete variable domain (other parts from reference TRBV15 and TRBJ2-4): DAMVIQNPRYQVTQFGKPVTLSCSQTLNHNVMYWYQQKSSQAPKLLFHYYDKDFNNEADTPDNFQSRRPNTSFCFLDIRSPGLGDTAMYLCATSRELAGVGPKNIQYFGAGTRLSVL.

A few counts support this clonotype. The chain uses TRBV2 and TRBJ2-7; TRBD2 might be the D (6 bases). V lost 7 bases and J lost 6, with 13 bases in between. This CDR3 has 12 residues. Germline V lookup: CDR1 SNHLY, CDR2 FYNNEI. The CDR3 coding sequence is TGTGCCAGCACCTTCGGGACTCCCGAGCAGTACTTC. Protein sequence: CASTFGTPEQYF. Complete variable domain (other parts from reference TRBV2 and TRBJ2-7): EPEVTQTPSHQVTQMGQEVILRCVPISNHLYFYWYRQILGQKVEFLVSFYNNEISEKSEIFDDQFSVERPDGSNFTLKIRSTKLEDSAMYFCASTFGTPEQYFGPGTRLTVT.

The chain uses TRBV28 and TRBJ2-7, with D hard to call. The J call may be incorrect, as the DNA end agrees better with TRBJ2-5. Germline lookup yields CDR1 MDHEN and CDR2 SYDVKM. The CDR3 sequence is 14 residues long. The CDR3: CASRYTDVGETQYF. In nucleotides, the CDR3 is TGTGCCAGCAGGTATACAGATGTCGGGGAGACCCAGTACTTC.

This clonotype has just a few counts. The rearrangement links TRBV18 to TRBJ2-4; 9 bases match TRBD2. Germline V gene sequence: CDR1 KGHSH, CDR2 LQKENI. The V gene end was trimmed by 6 bases and the J gene end by 8 bases; junction bases not matched to a gene: 5. The CDR3 is 13 residues long. CDR3: CASSLWTSDIQYF. CDR3 in DNA: TGTGCCAGCTCTCTATGGACTAGCGACATTCAGTACTTC.

The rearrangement uses TRBV20-1 and TRBJ1-6, with a tentative D call TRBD1 (5 bases). The CDR3 is 14 residues long. V lost 5 bases, J lost 16 bases, and 24 bases lay in between. From germline, CDR1 is DFQATT and CDR2 SNEGSKA (reference sequence). The CDR3, as DNA: TGCAGTGCTCCCCCCGTGGCGGGGACTGGGCCGCTCCACTTT. This codes for CSAPPVAGTGPLHF.

This clonotype was seen only a few times. The V call is TRBV6-5, the J call TRBJ2-7; D tentatively reads TRBD1 or TRBD2 (6 bases each). The CDR3 loop spans 15 amino acids. CDR1 and CDR2 from the germline V gene are MNHEY and SVGAGI. V lost 2 bases and J 2 bases, leaving 13 bases between the germline ends. The CDR3 protein is CASSYDGGPTYEQYF. The CDR3 bases are TGTGCCAGCAGTTACGACGGGGGCCCTACCTACGAGCAGTACTTC.

The table lists this clonotype with a few counts. The V and J genes are TRBV12-3 or TRBV12-4 and TRBJ2-1; 10 bases agree with TRBD2. V was pared by 4 bases and J by 7 bases, with 7 bases of the junction left unmatched. CDR3 size: 15 residues. The CDR3 DNA sequence: TGTGCCAGCAGTTACCAGCGGGGGGGCGGGAATGAGCAGTTCTTC. Protein product: CASSYQRGGGNEQFF.

This clonotype came up many times. The chain uses TRBV12-3 or TRBV12-4 and TRBJ2-7, with 9 bases fitting TRBD1. The CDR3 sequence is 14 residues long. V dropped 5 bases and J dropped 3; count of bases not matched to a gene: 5. DNA of the CDR3: TGTGCCAGCAGTCCCGGGACAGGGTTCTACGAGCAGTACTTC. This codes for CASSPGTGFYEQYF.

The J gene is TRBJ1-5, the V gene TRBV10-2; D call uncertain. The CDR3 loop spans 17 amino acids. The V gene lost 1 base and the J gene lost 0 bases, with 13 bases spanning the gap. Germline V CDR1 and CDR2: WSHSY, SAAADI. CDR3 nucleotide sequence: TGCGCCAGCAGTGAGTTGCCGGGGTTTTATAGCAATCAGCCCCAGCATTTT. Its translation: CASSELPGFYSNQPQHF.

The chain combines TRBV20-1 with TRBJ1-2, with D uncertain. CDR3 size: 13 residues. V was cut by 6 bases and J by 2 bases, with 13 bases left in between. Germline CDR1 and CDR2: DFQATT and SNEGSKA (reference sequence). This CDR3 reads CSAQLDRNYGYTF. DNA of the CDR3: TGCAGTGCCCAACTCGACCGCAACTATGGCTACACCTTC.

On this clonotype itself: A much larger clone sits a single nucleotide away, making a read error possible. This rearrangement joins TRBV7-2 to TRBJ2-7, with D unclear. This CDR3 has 15 amino acids. Trimming removed 1 base from V and 2 bases from J, with 12 bases in between. Looked up from germline, CDR1 is SGHTA and CDR2 is FQGNSA. CDR3 protein: CTSSLGRSETYEQYF. The CDR3 region has the DNA TGTACCAGCAGCTTAGGCCGCAGCGAAACCTACGAGCAGTACTTC.

This clonotype was seen a few times. This chain uses TRBV25-1 with TRBJ2-7; D perhaps matches TRBD1 (7 bases). The CDR3 runs to 15 residues. V lost 6 bases, J lost 2 bases, and 17 bases lay in between. CDR1 MGHDK and CDR2 SYGVNS come from the germline V gene. As DNA, the CDR3 is TGTGCCAGCAGGGGGGGACAGTCCCCGACCTACGAGCAGTACTTC. Amino acid sequence: CASRGGQSPTYEQYF.

Points on this clonotype: One junction end disagrees with the germline gene, perhaps due to a read error. The rearrangement joins TRBV10-3 to TRBJ2-7, with TRBD2 as a possible D gene (6 bases). The CDR3 has 13 residues. Germline V gene lookup returns CDR1 ENHRY and CDR2 SYGVKD. The CDR3 coding sequence is TGTGTCATCAGTGAGTCGGAGGGTGGCGAGCAGTACTTC. Translation: CVISESEGGEQYF.

The chain carries TRBV7-9 and TRBJ1-4; D may be TRBD1 (5 bases). The CDR3 covers 15 residues. Germline CDR1 reads SEHNR; CDR2 reads FQNEAQ (reference sequence). Trimming shortened V by 5 bases and J by 6 bases, and 16 bases separated the two germline ends. The CDR3 is CASSPAGRVDEKLFF. The CDR3 DNA is TGTGCCAGCAGCCCAGCGGGCAGGGTAGATGAAAAACTGTTTTTT. The entire variable domain, with the rest obtained from reference TRBV7-9 and TRBJ1-4, is as follows: DTGVSQNPRHKITKRGQNVTFRCDPISEHNRLYWYRQTLGQGPEFLTYFQNEAQLEKSRLLSDRFSAERPKGSFSTLEIQRTEQGDSAMYLCASSPAGRVDEKLFFGSGTQLSVL.

This clonotype showed up just a few times. The rearrangement uses TRBV12-3 or TRBV12-4 and TRBJ1-4, with 10 bases fitting TRBD1. This CDR3 contains 15 residues. V gave up 6 bases and J gave up 7 bases; unmatched junction bases: 8. Here the CDR3 reads CASRRSGTGVEKLFF. As DNA, the CDR3 is TGTGCCAGCAGGCGGTCCGGGACAGGGGTTGAAAAACTGTTTTTT.

This clonotype turned up a few times. Sequence at one end of the junction differs from germline and may be a read error. The V gene is TRBV5-6, the J gene TRBJ2-5; 9 bases agree with TRBD1. The V gene's germline CDR1 is SGHDT and CDR2 YYEEEE. The CDR3 spans 11 residues. This CDR3 is CASSLRDRVNF. CDR3 nucleotide sequence: TGTGCCAGCAGCTTAAGGGACAGGGTAAACTTC. Full variable domain (rest looked up from reference TRBV5-6 and TRBJ2-5): DAGVTQSPTHLIKTRGQQVTLRCSPKSGHDTVSWYQQALGQGPQFIFQYYEEEERQRGNFPDRFSGHQFPNYSSELNVNALLLGDSALYLCASSLRDRVNFGPGTRLLVL.

To note about this clonotype: A read error may produce the germline difference seen at one junction end. The gene calls are TRBV6-6 and TRBJ2-3; 15 bases are a match to TRBD2. CDR3 size: 17 residues. CDR1 and CDR2 from the germline V gene are MNHNY and SVGAGI (reference sequence). Written as DNA, the CDR3 is TGTGCCGGCAGTTGCCCGGGACTAGCGGGGGGATCAGATACGCAGTATTTT. Encoded protein: CAGSCPGLAGGSDTQYF.

This clonotype was found many times. The chain combines TRBV4-3 with TRBJ2-1; D gene unclear. The V and J ends lost 0 bases and 7 bases respectively, with 4 bases between them. Germline V gene lookup returns CDR1 LGHNA and CDR2 YSLEER. The CDR3 covers 12 residues. CDR3 DNA: TGCGCCAGCAGCCAAGAATCTAATGAGCAGTTCTTC. It specifies CASSQESNEQFF.

This chain uses TRBV29-1 with TRBJ2-1; 13 nucleotides agree with TRBD2. This CDR3 has 15 residues. Germline CDR1 is SQVTM and CDR2 is ANQGSEA. V was clipped by 6 bases and J by 6 bases; unmatched bases: 8. CDR3 region: CSVNSGLAGRNEQFF. In nucleotides, the CDR3 is TGCAGCGTGAACTCGGGACTAGCGGGACGCAATGAGCAGTTCTTC.

This rearrangement joins TRBV19 to TRBJ2-5, with D possibly TRBD2 on 5 matching bases. The germline CDR1 and CDR2 sequences are LNHDA and SQIVND (reference sequence). V lost 6 bases and J lost 1, with 12 bases in between. The CDR3 runs to 14 residues. For the CDR3, the DNA is TGTGCCAGTAGAGCGGCAGTTACCCAAGAGACCCAGTACTTC. Translated: CASRAAVTQETQYF.

The rearrangement joins TRBV11-2 to TRBJ2-1; a possible D gene is TRBD2 (6 bases). The V and J ends lost 5 bases and 9 bases respectively, with 20 bases between them. The CDR3 runs 15 residues. Germline lookup yields CDR1 SGHAT and CDR2 FQNNGV. The CDR3 DNA reads as TGTGCCAGCAGCCAGGAATCGGGAGCTCGGAGTGAGCAGTTCTTC. Its translation: CASSQESGARSEQFF.

This clonotype occurred a few times. This rearrangement joins TRBV29-1 to TRBJ1-1, with 10 bases aligning to TRBD1. This CDR3 region has 13 residues. CDR1 is SQVTM and CDR2 is ANQGSEA in the germline V gene. The V gene end was trimmed by 6 bases and the J gene end by 5 bases; junction bases not matched to a gene: 6. DNA of the CDR3: TGCAGCGTCAGACAGGGGGCCGAGACTGAAGCTTTCTTT. This gives the protein CSVRQGAETEAFF.